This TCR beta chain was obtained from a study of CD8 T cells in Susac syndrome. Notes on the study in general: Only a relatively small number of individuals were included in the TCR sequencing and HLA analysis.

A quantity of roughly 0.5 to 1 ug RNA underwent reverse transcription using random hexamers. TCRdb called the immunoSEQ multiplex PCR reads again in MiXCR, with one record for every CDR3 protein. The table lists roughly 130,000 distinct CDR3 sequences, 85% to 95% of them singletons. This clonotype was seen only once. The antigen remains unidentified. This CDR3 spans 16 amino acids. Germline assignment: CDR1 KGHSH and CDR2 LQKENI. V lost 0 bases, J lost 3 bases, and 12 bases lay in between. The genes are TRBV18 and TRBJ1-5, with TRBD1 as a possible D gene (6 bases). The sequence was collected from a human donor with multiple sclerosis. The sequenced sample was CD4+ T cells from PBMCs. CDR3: CASSPPQTGPNQPQHF. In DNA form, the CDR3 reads TGTGCCAGCTCACCACCTCAAACAGGGCCCAATCAGCCCCAGCATTTT.